A selection of T cell receptor beta chains follows, all from one sample in a study of siplizumab effects on memory and regulatory T cells. TCRdb keeps only in-frame clones here, not all; method: immunoSEQ multiplex PCR. The sample has about 100,000 clones, around 94% seen once. The sequencing input was Tregs sorted from blood. Source of these receptors: a human donor in good health. Both conserved end residues are part of each CDR3. A D gene is named only where the DNA matches it firmly.

length: 14; D: TRBD1; J: TRBJ2-5; V: TRBV5-1; CDR3: CASAPLTGKETQYF; DNA: TGCGCCAGCGCGCCCCTGACAGGGAAAGAGACCCAGTACTTC
length: 13; D: .; J: TRBJ1-5; V: TRBV30; CDR3: CAWTGASNQPQHF; DNA: TGTGCCTGGACAGGGGCGAGCAATCAGCCCCAGCATTTT
length: 13; D: .; J: TRBJ2-1; V: TRBV7-9; CDR3: CASSLGLWDEQFF; DNA: TGTGCCAGCAGCTTGGGGCTCTGGGATGAGCAGTTCTTC
length: 17; D: .; J: TRBJ2-5; V: TRBV11-2; CDR3: CASSLVGRVGVRATQYF; DNA: TGTGCCAGCAGCTTAGTTGGCCGGGTAGGAGTTAGGGCGACCCAGTACTTC
length: 14; D: .; J: TRBJ2-7; V: TRBV30; CDR3: CAWSVGTGTYEQYF; DNA: TGTGCCTGGAGTGTAGGGACGGGGACCTACGAGCAGTACTTC
length: 15; D: .; J: TRBJ2-3; V: TRBV15; CDR3: CATSREGRDMDTQYF; DNA: TGTGCCACCAGCAGAGAGGGCAGGGATATGGATACGCAGTATTTT
length: 13; D: .; J: TRBJ1-2; V: TRBV30; CDR3: CAWEPGHNYGYTF; DNA: TGTGCCTGGGAACCGGGACATAACTATGGCTACACCTTC
length: 13; D: .; J: TRBJ2-7; V: TRBV5-1; CDR3: CASSLDRVYEQYF; DNA: TGCGCCAGCAGCTTGGACAGGGTTTACGAGCAGTACTTC
length: 11; D: .; J: TRBJ2-3; V: TRBV6-1; CDR3: CASAVMDTQYF; DNA: TGTGCCAGCGCGGTTATGGATACGCAGTATTTT
length: 13; D: TRBD1; J: TRBJ2-1; V: TRBV10-2; CDR3: CASGGQGPNEQFF; DNA: TGCGCCAGCGGCGGACAGGGCCCTAATGAGCAGTTCTTC
length: 12; D: TRBD2; J: TRBJ2-1; V: TRBV29-1; CDR3: CSVGLAANEQFF; DNA: TGCAGCGTTGGGCTAGCGGCCAATGAGCAGTTCTTC
length: 13; D: .; J: TRBJ2-2; V: TRBV5-1; CDR3: CASSAFTAGELFF; DNA: TGCGCCAGCAGCGCATTTACGGCCGGGGAGCTGTTTTTT
length: 15; D: TRBD2; J: TRBJ2-5; V: TRBV28; CDR3: CASREWTSGQETQYF; DNA: TGTGCCAGCAGGGAATGGACTAGCGGGCAAGAGACCCAGTACTTC
length: 14; D: TRBD2; J: TRBJ2-2; V: TRBV6-6; CDR3: CASQKREGTGELFF; DNA: TGTGCCAGCCAAAAGCGGGAGGGCACCGGGGAGCTGTTTTTT
length: 15; D: TRBD1; J: TRBJ2-7; V: TRBV5-1; CDR3: CASSSTQGVPGEQYF; DNA: TGCGCCAGCAGCTCGACCCAGGGGGTTCCTGGGGAGCAGTACTTC
length: 15; D: .; J: TRBJ2-6; V: TRBV11-2; CDR3: CASSLAGSGANVLTF; DNA: TGTGCCAGCAGCTTAGCAGGGTCTGGGGCCAACGTCCTGACTTTC
length: 14; D: .; J: TRBJ2-7; V: TRBV5-4; CDR3: CASSLGVGRSEQYF; DNA: TGTGCCAGCAGCTTGGGCGTGGGGAGGAGCGAGCAGTACTTC
length: 12; D: .; J: TRBJ2-7; V: TRBV11-1; CDR3: CASSFDPYEQYF; DNA: TGTGCCAGCAGCTTCGATCCCTACGAGCAGTACTTC
length: 15; D: .; J: TRBJ2-7; V: TRBV7-2; CDR3: CASSLAPGVSYEQYF; DNA: TGTGCCAGCAGCTTAGCTCCAGGGGTTTCCTACGAGCAGTACTTC
length: 15; D: TRBD1; J: TRBJ1-5; V: TRBV11-2; CDR3: CASSVSGGMGQPQHF; DNA: TGTGCCAGCAGCGTATCAGGGGGCATGGGACAGCCCCAGCATTTT
length: 15; D: .; J: TRBJ2-1; V: TRBV7-9; CDR3: CASSRVGASDNEQFF; DNA: TGTGCCAGCAGCCGGGTCGGTGCGAGCGACAATGAGCAGTTCTTC
length: 17; D: .; J: TRBJ2-3; V: TRBV2; CDR3: CASREGDGPLGADTQYF; DNA: TGTGCCAGCAGGGAAGGGGACGGGCCCCTTGGAGCAGATACGCAGTATTTT
length: 13; D: .; J: TRBJ2-3; V: TRBV18; CDR3: CASSLQRTDTQYF; DNA: TGTGCCAGCTCGCTCCAGCGCACAGATACGCAGTATTTT
length: 15; D: .; J: TRBJ2-1; V: TRBV7-3; CDR3: CASSSHRATYNEQFF; DNA: TGTGCCAGCAGCTCCCACAGGGCGACCTACAATGAGCAGTTCTTC
length: 15; D: .; J: TRBJ1-3; V: TRBV5-6; CDR3: CASTLSFYSGNTIYF; DNA: TGTGCCAGCACCTTATCCTTTTACTCTGGAAACACCATATATTTT
length: 13; D: .; J: TRBJ2-7; V: TRBV28; CDR3: CASSLWAFYEQYF; DNA: TGTGCCAGCAGTTTGTGGGCTTTCTACGAGCAGTACTTC
length: 14; D: .; J: TRBJ1-1; V: TRBV15; CDR3: CATSPWVVATEAFF; DNA: TGTGCCACCAGCCCGTGGGTGGTCGCTACTGAAGCTTTCTTT
length: 15; D: TRBD2; J: TRBJ2-5; V: TRBV7-2; CDR3: CASSLAAGYQETQYF; DNA: TGTGCCAGCAGCTTAGCAGCGGGATATCAAGAGACCCAGTACTTC
length: 15; D: TRBD1; J: TRBJ1-1; V: TRBV14; CDR3: CASSRTGQMNTEAFF; DNA: TGTGCCAGCAGCCGAACGGGACAGATGAACACTGAAGCTTTCTTT
length: 12; D: .; J: TRBJ2-7; V: TRBV6-1; CDR3: CASSTNSYEQYF; DNA: TGTGCCAGCAGTACAAACTCCTACGAGCAGTACTTC
length: 11; D: .; J: TRBJ2-1; V: TRBV20-1; CDR3: CSASLVDEQFF; DNA: TGCAGTGCTAGCCTTGTGGATGAGCAGTTCTTC
length: 15; D: .; J: TRBJ1-6; V: TRBV30; CDR3: CAWSPRRGVHSPLHF; DNA: TGTGCCTGGAGCCCACGGAGAGGGGTCCATTCACCCCTCCACTTT
length: 11; D: .; J: TRBJ2-3; V: TRBV2; CDR3: CASSETPVEYF; DNA: TGTGCCAGCAGTGAGACCCCCGTCGAGTATTTT
length: 12; D: .; J: TRBJ1-3; V: TRBV11-2; CDR3: CASSLGQNTIYF; DNA: TGTGCCAGCAGCTTAGGGCAGAACACCATATATTTT
length: 14; D: .; J: TRBJ2-7; V: TRBV5-1; CDR3: CASSSLQKSYEQYF; DNA: TGCGCCAGCAGCTCGTTGCAGAAATCCTACGAGCAGTACTTC
length: 13; D: .; J: TRBJ2-3; V: TRBV19; CDR3: CASKERSTDTQYF; DNA: TGTGCCAGCAAAGAGCGAAGCACAGATACGCAGTATTTT
length: 11; D: .; J: TRBJ2-7; V: TRBV7-8; CDR3: CASSLRDEQYF; DNA: TGTGCCAGCAGCTTACGGGACGAGCAGTACTTC
length: 16; D: .; J: TRBJ2-1; V: TRBV28; CDR3: CASSPPTARPYNEQFF; DNA: TGTGCCAGCAGTCCCCCTACAGCCCGACCCTACAATGAGCAGTTCTTC
length: 12; D: .; J: TRBJ1-1; V: TRBV7-9; CDR3: CASSSRTVEAFF; DNA: TGTGCCAGCAGCTCACGGACGGTTGAAGCTTTCTTT
length: 18; D: .; J: TRBJ2-6; V: TRBV7-9; CDR3: CASSFPPGLLSGANVLTF; DNA: TGTGCCAGCAGCTTCCCCCCGGGACTGCTCTCTGGGGCCAACGTCCTGACTTTC
length: 11; D: .; J: TRBJ2-3; V: TRBV30; CDR3: CAWSLLDTQYF; DNA: TGTGCCTGGAGTCTGTTAGATACGCAGTATTTT